This T cell receptor (beta chain) was sequenced during a study of cytomegalovirus exposure and HLA in healthy donors. The sample holds a few counts of this clone. The CDR3 is 13 residues long. The ends were cut back, 6 bases at V and 3 bases at J, with 12 bases in the middle. In germline, CDR1 is SNHLY, CDR2 FYNNEI. The PCR ran on 60 Vbeta and 13 Jbeta primers. Clones were read by immunoSEQ multiplex PCR, and TCRdb kept only the in-frame ones, dropping some. Here the sample spans around 190,000 clones, approximately 70% being singletons. V and J are TRBV2 and TRBJ2-7; a weak D match, TRBD1 (6 bases). Sequencing was performed on PBMCs. The origin of this receptor is a woman aged 25 to 39 in good health and CMV-seropositive. The CDR3 reads CASRGQGIYEQYF. For the CDR3, the DNA is TGTGCCAGCAGGGGGCAGGGGATCTACGAGCAGTACTTC.